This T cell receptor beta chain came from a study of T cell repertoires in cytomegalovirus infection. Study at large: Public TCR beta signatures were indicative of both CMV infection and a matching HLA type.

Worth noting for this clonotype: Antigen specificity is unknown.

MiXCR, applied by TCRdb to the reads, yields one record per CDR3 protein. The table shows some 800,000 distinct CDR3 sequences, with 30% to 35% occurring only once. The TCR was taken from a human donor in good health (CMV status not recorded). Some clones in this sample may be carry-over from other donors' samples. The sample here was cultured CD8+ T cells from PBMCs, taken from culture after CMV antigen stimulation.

CDR3 in DNA: TGTGCCAGCAGCCTCAGGGGAAAGGTTTCACCCCTCCACTTT. It codes for CASSLRGKVSPLHF. The rearrangement joins TRBV6-1 to TRBJ1-6, with D possibly TRBD1 on 6 matching bases. This CDR3 comprises 14 residues. V was trimmed by 6 bases and J by 9 bases, leaving 15 bases between them. From germline, CDR1 is MNHNS and CDR2 SASEGT.